A selection of T cell receptor beta chains follows, all from one sample in a study of blood T cell repertoires in COVID-19. Produced via immunoSEQ multiplex PCR; TCRdb's table is partial and in-frame only. The repertoire holds roughly 190,000 clones, with 80% to 95% as singletons. The sample taken for sequencing was peripheral blood. The receptors shown here come from a middle-aged man with acute or convalescent COVID-19. Both conserved end residues are part of each CDR3. A D gene is named only where the DNA matches it firmly. Rows may omit the clone size; those that give it use once, few, many or a size class.

clone_size,j_call,v_call,d_call,cdr3_aa,cdr3_nt
-,TRBJ2-1,TRBV19,-,CASRPGSSYNEQFF,TGTGCCAGTAGGCCGGGGAGCTCCTACAATGAGCAGTTCTTC
-,TRBJ2-5,TRBV5-4,TRBD1,CASSADRAPQETQYF,TGTGCCAGCAGTGCCGACAGGGCCCCCCAAGAGACCCAGTACTTC
-,TRBJ2-1,TRBV19,TRBD2,CASSLVRRLAANEQFF,TGTGCCAGTAGCCTCGTAAGGCGGCTAGCGGCCAATGAGCAGTTCTTC
-,TRBJ2-5,TRBV4-1,TRBD2,CASSHAGGPRKETQYF,TGCGCCAGCAGCCATGCGGGGGGCCCGCGGAAAGAGACCCAGTACTTC
-,TRBJ1-2,TRBV28,-,CASSLWAGSYGYTF,TGTGCCAGCAGTTTATGGGCAGGGTCCTATGGCTACACCTTC
-,TRBJ2-1,TRBV2,-,CASSDSNEQFF,TGTGCCAGCTCCGACTCCAATGAGCAGTTCTTC
-,TRBJ1-6,TRBV5-5,TRBD1,CASSQDRRVHPLHF,TGTGCCAGCAGCCAGGACAGGAGAGTTCACCCCCTCCACTTT
-,TRBJ2-3,TRBV5-8,TRBD2,CASSSLSGGFGDTQYF,TGTGCCAGCAGCTCCCTTAGCGGGGGGTTTGGAGATACGCAGTATTTT
once,TRBJ1-1,TRBV3-1/TRBV3-2,-,CASSQRGGHNTEAFF,TGTGCCAGCAGCCAGAGGGGGGGACACAACACTGAAGCTTTCTTT
-,TRBJ1-6,TRBV27,TRBD1,CASHDRGASSYNSPLHF,TGTGCCAGCCACGACAGGGGGGCCAGCTCCTATAATTCACCCCTCCACTTT
-,TRBJ2-3,TRBV6-5,TRBD2,CASRPSGGGTDTQYF,TGTGCCAGCAGACCTAGCGGGGGGGGCACAGATACGCAGTATTTT
few,TRBJ2-7,TRBV18,TRBD1,CASSPTTGVAYEQYF,TGTGCCAGCTCACCCACTACAGGGGTGGCGTACGAGCAGTACTTC
-,TRBJ1-2,TRBV6-5,-,CASSLDGQLYTF,TGTGCCAGCAGTCTTGACGGACAGCTCTACACCTTC
-,TRBJ2-1,TRBV7-8,-,CASSPPAGPNEQFF,TGTGCCAGCAGCCCCCCTGCGGGTCCCAATGAGCAGTTCTTC
-,TRBJ2-1,TRBV9,TRBD1,CASSGLRGRANYNEQFF,TGTGCCAGCAGCGGTTTGAGGGGGCGGGCTAACTACAATGAGCAGTTCTTC
-,TRBJ1-2,TRBV5-1,-,CASSLGDTNRGTNYGYTF,TGCGCCAGCAGCTTGGGGGACACCAATCGGGGAACGAACTATGGCTACACCTTC
once,TRBJ2-1,TRBV7-2,TRBD2,CASSLLTSGYNEQFF,TGTGCCAGCAGCTTATTGACTAGCGGGTACAATGAGCAGTTCTTC
-,TRBJ1-2,TRBV7-9,-,CASSFGGDGYTF,TGTGCCAGCAGCTTTGGGGGCGACGGCTACACCTTC
-,TRBJ2-6,TRBV5-6,-,CASSLGQWTSGANVLTF,TGTGCCAGCAGCCTAGGACAGTGGACCTCTGGGGCCAACGTCCTGACTTTC
once,TRBJ1-1,TRBV5-6,TRBD1,CASSVEQGAMNTEAFF,TGTGCCAGCAGCGTGGAACAGGGGGCAATGAACACTGAAGCTTTCTTT
-,TRBJ1-6,TRBV4-1,-,CASSQHGGVSHSPLHF,TGCGCCAGCAGCCAACATGGAGGGGTTTCCCATTCACCCCTCCACTTT
-,TRBJ1-3,TRBV28,-,CASSFGSGANTIYF,TGTGCCAGCAGTTTTGGGTCAGGGGCAAACACCATATATTTT
-,TRBJ2-3,TRBV18,-,CASSPGQDTQYF,TGTGCCAGCTCACCAGGGCAGGATACGCAGTATTTT
-,TRBJ2-3,TRBV5-1,TRBD2,CASSALAGGADTQYF,TGCGCCAGCAGCGCCCTAGCGGGAGGCGCAGATACGCAGTATTTT
-,TRBJ2-5,TRBV6-5,TRBD1,CASSQGQGETQYF,TGTGCCAGCAGTCAGGGACAGGGAGAGACCCAGTACTTC
few,TRBJ1-1,TRBV5-1,TRBD1,CASSLQGERTEAFF,TGCGCCAGCAGCTTGCAGGGGGAGAGGACTGAAGCTTTCTTT
-,TRBJ1-5,TRBV6-5,TRBD1,CASSQRQGTQPQHF,TGTGCCAGCAGTCAAAGACAGGGCACTCAGCCCCAGCATTTT
-,TRBJ2-7,TRBV5-1,-,CASSLGDFSPYEQYF,TGCGCCAGCAGCTTGGGAGATTTCTCACCCTACGAGCAGTACTTC
-,TRBJ1-2,TRBV28,TRBD1,CASRPGTDGYGYTF,TGTGCCAGCAGACCTGGGACAGATGGCTATGGCTACACCTTC
-,TRBJ1-2,TRBV19,TRBD1,CASSFPGQGFLPGTRYGYTF,TGTGCCAGTAGTTTCCCGGGACAGGGATTCTTACCCGGGACGAGGTATGGCTACACCTTC
-,TRBJ2-3,TRBV7-9,-,CASSLGDRRSYTQYF,TGTGCCAGCAGCTTAGGAGACAGGCGGTCGTATACGCAGTATTTT
-,TRBJ2-6,TRBV19,TRBD2,CASSMGLAGGAGANVLTF,TGTGCCAGTAGTATGGGACTAGCGGGAGGGGCTGGGGCCAACGTCCTGACTTTC
-,TRBJ2-1,TRBV7-2,TRBD1,CASSRGQSSYNEQFF,TGTGCCAGCAGCCGGGGACAGAGCTCCTACAATGAGCAGTTCTTC
-,TRBJ1-5,TRBV24-1,TRBD1,CATSERDRAGNQPQHF,TGTGCCACCAGTGAACGAGACAGGGCCGGCAATCAGCCCCAGCATTTT
-,TRBJ2-7,TRBV28,-,CASSPRVSGYEQYF,TGTGCCAGCAGTCCCAGGGTCTCCGGCTACGAGCAGTACTTC
once,TRBJ2-5,TRBV7-9,TRBD2,CASSQGLAGQETQYF,TGTGCCAGCAGCCAGGGACTAGCGGGGCAAGAGACCCAGTACTTC
-,TRBJ2-7,TRBV12-3/TRBV12-4,-,CASSLAGRNEQYF,TGTGCCAGCAGTTTAGCGGGGAGGAACGAGCAGTACTTC
-,TRBJ1-5,TRBV7-2,-,CASSLAGQINQPQHF,TGTGCCAGCAGCTTAGCTGGGCAGATCAATCAGCCCCAGCATTTT
-,TRBJ2-1,TRBV10-1,-,CASSERAGANEQFF,TGCGCCAGCAGTGAGCGGGCTGGGGCGAATGAGCAGTTCTTC
-,TRBJ2-2,TRBV2,-,CASSPFLPVNTGELFF,TGTGCCAGCAGTCCCTTTTTGCCGGTGAACACCGGGGAGCTGTTTTTT
-,TRBJ2-1,TRBV7-2,TRBD1,CASSLGTGVGDEQFF,TGTGCCAGCAGCTTAGGGACAGGGGTCGGGGATGAGCAGTTCTTC